The rows below give T cell receptor beta chains drawn from one sample of a study of T-cell memory formation after mild COVID-19. One entry per CDR3 protein results from TCRdb running MiXCR on the 5' RACE reads. The data show 290,000 or so distinct CDR3 sequences, 19% seen once. The sequenced material came from PBMCs or a T cell subset sorted from them (not recorded which). The receptors derive from a young man who had mild COVID-19 (a few samples of this study predate the infection). Cell type and time point are not known. Each CDR3 is given with its conserved first and last residue. Fields, in order: V gene, D gene, clone size, J gene, CDR3 protein, CDR3 DNA. D genes are given only for firm matches. The size of a clone is reported for some rows only, either as once, few or many, or as a class for expanded clones.

v_gene: TRBV12-3/TRBV12-4; d_gene: NA; abundance: NA; j_gene: TRBJ1-5; CDR3aa: CASSLNRVTGQPQHF; CDR3nt: TGTGCCAGCAGTCTTAATAGGGTAACGGGGCAGCCCCAGCATTTT
v_gene: TRBV9; d_gene: NA; abundance: few; j_gene: TRBJ2-1; CDR3aa: CASSVVGVGEQFF; CDR3nt: TGTGCCAGCAGCGTAGTCGGGGTCGGTGAGCAGTTCTTC
v_gene: TRBV5-1; d_gene: NA; abundance: few; j_gene: TRBJ1-3; CDR3aa: CASSLGRASGNTIYF; CDR3nt: TGCGCCAGCAGCTTGGGGAGGGCCTCAGGAAACACCATATATTTT
v_gene: TRBV7-2; d_gene: NA; abundance: many; j_gene: TRBJ1-2; CDR3aa: CASNQAGLPYGYTF; CDR3nt: TGTGCCAGCAACCAAGCAGGCTTACCCTATGGCTACACCTTC
v_gene: TRBV7-6; d_gene: TRBD2; abundance: few; j_gene: TRBJ2-1; CDR3aa: CASRPSGGAGNEQFF; CDR3nt: TGTGCCAGCAGGCCTAGCGGGGGGGCAGGCAATGAGCAGTTCTTC
v_gene: TRBV6-4; d_gene: NA; abundance: NA; j_gene: TRBJ1-1; CDR3aa: CASSQGWRTEAFF; CDR3nt: TGTGCCAGCAGCCAGGGATGGCGCACTGAAGCTTTCTTT
v_gene: TRBV29-1; d_gene: NA; abundance: NA; j_gene: TRBJ1-2; CDR3aa: CSVSGNYGYTF; CDR3nt: TGCAGCGTGTCGGGGAACTATGGCTACACCTTC
v_gene: TRBV20-1; d_gene: TRBD2; abundance: NA; j_gene: TRBJ2-3; CDR3aa: CSAREGVAGTDTQYF; CDR3nt: TGCAGTGCTAGAGAGGGAGTAGCGGGAACAGATACGCAGTATTTT
v_gene: TRBV20-1; d_gene: NA; abundance: NA; j_gene: TRBJ1-2; CDR3aa: CSARRGPYGYTF; CDR3nt: TGCAGTGCTAGAAGGGGACCCTATGGCTACACCTTC
v_gene: TRBV10-3; d_gene: TRBD1; abundance: few; j_gene: TRBJ2-6; CDR3aa: CAISGQGSFSGANVLTF; CDR3nt: TGTGCCATCAGCGGACAGGGATCCTTCTCTGGGGCCAACGTCCTGACTTTC
v_gene: TRBV7-2; d_gene: NA; abundance: many; j_gene: TRBJ2-1; CDR3aa: CASSFRTRQSEQFF; CDR3nt: TGTGCCAGCAGCTTCCGTACTCGGCAAAGTGAGCAGTTCTTC
v_gene: TRBV9; d_gene: NA; abundance: NA; j_gene: TRBJ1-2; CDR3aa: CASSEQGRGPFYGYTF; CDR3nt: TGTGCCAGCAGCGAACAAGGCCGGGGGCCTTTCTATGGCTACACCTTC
v_gene: TRBV19; d_gene: NA; abundance: NA; j_gene: TRBJ2-5; CDR3aa: CASSISAGLETQYF; CDR3nt: TGTGCCAGTAGTATAAGCGCAGGTTTGGAGACCCAGTACTTC
v_gene: TRBV5-1; d_gene: NA; abundance: few; j_gene: TRBJ1-2; CDR3aa: CASSSGGRSGYTF; CDR3nt: TGCGCCAGCAGCTCCGGGGGGAGGTCTGGCTACACCTTC
v_gene: TRBV4-1; d_gene: NA; abundance: NA; j_gene: TRBJ1-2; CDR3aa: CASSKGAPGYGYTF; CDR3nt: TGCGCCAGCAGCAAAGGGGCTCCCGGGTATGGCTACACCTTC
v_gene: TRBV27; d_gene: NA; abundance: NA; j_gene: TRBJ2-3; CDR3aa: CASSLLDSRTDTQYF; CDR3nt: TGTGCCAGCAGTTTGCTGGACAGCCGCACAGATACGCAGTATTTT
v_gene: TRBV10-3; d_gene: TRBD1; abundance: few; j_gene: TRBJ1-5; CDR3aa: CATSLDRDWNQPQHF; CDR3nt: TGTGCCACTTCTCTGGACAGGGATTGGAATCAGCCCCAGCATTTT
v_gene: TRBV20-1; d_gene: TRBD1; abundance: NA; j_gene: TRBJ2-7; CDR3aa: CSAPGTGSYEQYF; CDR3nt: TGCAGTGCACCCGGGACAGGGTCCTACGAGCAGTACTTC
v_gene: TRBV15; d_gene: NA; abundance: few; j_gene: TRBJ2-5; CDR3aa: CATSRARQETQYF; CDR3nt: TGTGCCACCAGCAGGGCAAGACAAGAGACCCAGTACTTC
v_gene: TRBV24-1; d_gene: TRBD2; abundance: many; j_gene: TRBJ2-3; CDR3aa: CATSGRGLAGRTDTQYF; CDR3nt: TGTGCCACCAGTGGAAGAGGACTAGCGGGGAGAACAGATACGCAGTATTTT